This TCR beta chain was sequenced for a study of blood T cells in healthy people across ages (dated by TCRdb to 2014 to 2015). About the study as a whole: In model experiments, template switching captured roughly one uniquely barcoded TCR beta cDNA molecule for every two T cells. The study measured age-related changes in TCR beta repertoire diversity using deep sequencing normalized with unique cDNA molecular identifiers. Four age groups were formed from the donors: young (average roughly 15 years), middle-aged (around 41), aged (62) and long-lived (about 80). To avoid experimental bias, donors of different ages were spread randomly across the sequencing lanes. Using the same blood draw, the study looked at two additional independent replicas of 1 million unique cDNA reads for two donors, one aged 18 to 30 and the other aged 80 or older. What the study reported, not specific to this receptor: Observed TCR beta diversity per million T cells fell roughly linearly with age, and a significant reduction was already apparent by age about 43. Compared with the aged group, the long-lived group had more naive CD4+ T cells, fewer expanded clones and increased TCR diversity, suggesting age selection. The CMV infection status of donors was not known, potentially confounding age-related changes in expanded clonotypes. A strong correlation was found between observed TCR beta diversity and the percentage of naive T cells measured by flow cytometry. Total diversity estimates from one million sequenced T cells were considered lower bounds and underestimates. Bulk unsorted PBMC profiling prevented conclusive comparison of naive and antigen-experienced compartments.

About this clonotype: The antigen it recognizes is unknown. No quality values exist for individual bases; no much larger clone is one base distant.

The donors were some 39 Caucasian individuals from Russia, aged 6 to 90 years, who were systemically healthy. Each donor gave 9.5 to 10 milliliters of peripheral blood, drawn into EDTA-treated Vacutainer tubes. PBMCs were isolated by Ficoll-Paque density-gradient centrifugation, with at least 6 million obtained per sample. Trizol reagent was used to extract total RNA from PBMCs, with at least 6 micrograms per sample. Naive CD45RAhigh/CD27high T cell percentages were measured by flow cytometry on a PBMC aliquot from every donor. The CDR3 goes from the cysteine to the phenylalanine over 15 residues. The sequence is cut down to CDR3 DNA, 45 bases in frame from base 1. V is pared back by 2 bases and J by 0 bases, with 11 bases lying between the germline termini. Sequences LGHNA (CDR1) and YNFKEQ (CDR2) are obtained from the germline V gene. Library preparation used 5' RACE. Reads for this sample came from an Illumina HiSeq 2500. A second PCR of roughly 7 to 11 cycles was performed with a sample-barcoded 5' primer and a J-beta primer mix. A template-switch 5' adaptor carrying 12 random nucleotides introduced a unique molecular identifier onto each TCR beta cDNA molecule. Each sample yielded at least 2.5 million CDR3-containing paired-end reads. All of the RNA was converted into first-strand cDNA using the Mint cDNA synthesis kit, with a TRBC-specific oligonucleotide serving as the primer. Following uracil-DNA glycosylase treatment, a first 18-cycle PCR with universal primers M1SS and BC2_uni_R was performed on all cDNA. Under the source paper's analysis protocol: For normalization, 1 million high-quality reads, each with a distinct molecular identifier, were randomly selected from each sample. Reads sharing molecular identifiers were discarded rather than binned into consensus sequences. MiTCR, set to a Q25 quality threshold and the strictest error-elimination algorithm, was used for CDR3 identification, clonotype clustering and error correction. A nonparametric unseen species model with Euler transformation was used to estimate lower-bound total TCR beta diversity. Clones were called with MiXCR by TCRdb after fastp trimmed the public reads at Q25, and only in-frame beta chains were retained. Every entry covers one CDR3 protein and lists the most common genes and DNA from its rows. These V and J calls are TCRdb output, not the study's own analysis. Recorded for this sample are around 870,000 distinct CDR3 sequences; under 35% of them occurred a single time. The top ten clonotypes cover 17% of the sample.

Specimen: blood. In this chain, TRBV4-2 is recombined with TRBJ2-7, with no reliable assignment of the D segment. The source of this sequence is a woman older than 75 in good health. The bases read TGTGCCAGCAGCCAATGGGCAGGCAGCTCCTACGAGCAGTACTTC. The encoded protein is CASSQWAGSSYEQYF.